These 19 T cell receptor beta chains originate from one sample sequenced in a study of cytomegalovirus exposure and HLA in healthy donors. The PCR made use of 60 Vbeta and 13 Jbeta primers. Here immunoSEQ multiplex PCR was the method, and the copy in TCRdb shows in-frame clones only, minus some. The data hold about 160,000 clones, with roughly 80% observed a single time. The specimen sequenced was PBMCs. Receptors were obtained from a middle-aged man in good health and CMV-seronegative.

The rearrangement links TRBV5-1 to TRBJ1-4; 7 nucleotides align to TRBD1. The CDR3 loop spans 16 amino acids. From germline, CDR1 is SGHRS and CDR2 YFSETQ. The V segment lost 4 bases and the J segment 5 bases; nucleotides outside the gene matches: 11. The CDR3 sequence: CASSPPGTDNNEKLFF. DNA for the CDR3: TGCGCCAGCAGCCCCCCCGGGACAGATAACAATGAAAAACTGTTTTTT.

V is TRBV27 and J is TRBJ2-7, with 8 bases that match TRBD2. The CDR3 spans 18 residues. V lost 6 bases to trimming and J lost 0 bases; unmatched junction nucleotides: 16. Germline loops: CDR1 MNHEY, CDR2 SMNVEV (reference sequence). CDR3 nucleotide sequence: TGTGCCAGCAGCGAAGACGGACCGCGGGGGGCTAGCTCCTACGAGCAGTACTTC. Protein sequence: CASSEDGPRGASSYEQYF.

The CDR3 sequence: CASSWPGQGYEQYF. The CDR3 bases are TGTGCCAGCAGCTGGCCGGGACAGGGCTACGAGCAGTACTTC. This chain connects TRBV5-6 to TRBJ2-7; 9 positions match TRBD1. The germline V gene has CDR1 SGHDT and CDR2 YYEEEE. This CDR3 contains 14 residues. The V segment lost 3 bases and the J segment 3 bases; nucleotides outside the gene matches: 4.

The V gene is TRBV6-1, the J gene TRBJ2-3, with 12 bases that match TRBD2. CDR1 MNHNS and CDR2 SASEGT come from the germline V gene. V was clipped by 6 bases and J by 2 bases; unmatched bases: 9. The CDR3 runs to 17 residues. The CDR3 reads CASSERPSGGVTDTQYF. The CDR3 nucleotides are TGTGCCAGCAGCGAACGGCCTAGCGGGGGGGTCACAGATACGCAGTATTTT.

The V gene is TRBV7-3, the J gene TRBJ2-7; D gene uncertain. Trimming removed 2 bases at V and 1 base at J, with 12 bases between. The germline CDR1 and CDR2 sequences are SGHTA and FQGTGA. The CDR3 has 15 residues. CDR3 sequence reads: CASSLSPGSSYEQYF. Written as DNA, the CDR3 is TGTGCCAGCAGCTTATCTCCAGGTTCTTCCTACGAGCAGTACTTC.

This clone has just one count. V and J are TRBV27 and TRBJ2-1; 8 nucleotides align to TRBD1. The junction had 12 bases not matched to a gene; V was cut back by 6 bases and J by 8 bases. This CDR3 has 15 amino acids. In germline, CDR1 is MNHEY, CDR2 SMNVEV (reference sequence). This chain's CDR3 is CASRPGTGRIDEQFF. The CDR3 DNA sequence: TGTGCCAGCAGGCCTGGGACAGGAAGAATCGATGAGCAGTTCTTC.

The V and J genes are TRBV14 and TRBJ2-5; D gene unclear. Looked up from germline, CDR1 is SGHDN and CDR2 is FVKESK. Between the trimmed V and J ends, which lost 0 bases and 1 base, there was a span of 6 bases. The CDR3 extends over 14 amino acids. CDR3 sequence (DNA): TGTGCCAGCAGCCAAGACTTAATCCAAGAGACCCAGTACTTC. This encodes CASSQDLIQETQYF.

Points on this clone: The germline gene is not matched at one end of the junction; a read error may be the cause. V gene TRBV7-9 combines with J gene TRBJ1-1; 11 bases are shared with TRBD1. The CDR3 is 15 amino acids. Per the germline V gene, CDR1 is SEHNR and CDR2 is FQNEAQ (reference sequence). CDR3 sequence reads: CSSSSRDRGAAEAFF. In DNA, the CDR3 is TGTTCCAGCAGCTCAAGGGACAGGGGGGCGGCTGAAGCTTTCTTT.

The rearrangement uses TRBV10-3 and TRBJ2-7; 8 nucleotides line up with TRBD2. The length of the CDR3 is 15 residues. V was clipped by 5 bases and J by 2 bases; unmatched bases: 8. Germline values: CDR1 ENHRY, CDR2 SYGVKD. The CDR3 spells CAISKVAGPTYEQYF. The CDR3 nucleotides read TGTGCCATCAGTAAGGTAGCGGGGCCCACCTACGAGCAGTACTTC.

The chain couples TRBV28 to TRBJ2-3, with 8 nucleotides matching TRBD1. Germline V gives CDR1 MDHEN, CDR2 SYDVKM. The CDR3 totals 16 residues. Losses at the gene ends were 3 bases for V and 1 base for J; bases not matched to a gene: 6. Written as DNA, the CDR3 is TGTGCCAGCAGTTTCGGACAGGGTAGAGGCACAGATACGCAGTATTTT. It codes for CASSFGQGRGTDTQYF.

The chain links TRBV28 to TRBJ1-5, with D tentatively TRBD1 (5 bases). V dropped 7 bases and J dropped 15 bases, with 19 bases sitting between them. This CDR3 has 12 residues. Germline V gene sequence: CDR1 MDHEN, CDR2 SYDVKM. CDR3 protein: CASNAEGAARHF. The CDR3 coding sequence is TGTGCCAGCAACGCCGAAGGGGCGGCGCGGCATTTT.

This clone was detected only a few times. The chain carries TRBV25-1 and TRBJ1-1; TRBD1 matches 10 bases. The CDR3 runs to 16 residues. From germline, CDR1 is MGHDK and CDR2 SYGVNS. Trimming took 4 bases from V and 1 from J; bases not matched to a gene: 6. The CDR3 nucleotides are TGTGCCAGCAGTGTAGGGACAGGGGTTTGGAACACTGAAGCTTTCTTT. Translating gives CASSVGTGVWNTEAFF.

This rearrangement joins TRBV10-2 to TRBJ2-7; 9 bases agree with TRBD1. From germline, CDR1 is WSHSY and CDR2 SAAADI. V trimming: 6 bases; J trimming: 3 bases; junction bases outside the gene matches: 0. The CDR3 has 12 residues. The CDR3 loop is CASRTGGYEQYF. CDR3 in DNA: TGCGCCAGCAGGACAGGGGGCTACGAGCAGTACTTC.

The chain employs TRBV2 and TRBJ2-1, with 10 positions matching TRBD1. This CDR3 is 16 amino acids long. The junction had 13 bases not matched to a gene; V was cut back by 6 bases and J by 8 bases. CDR1 is SNHLY, CDR2 FYNNEI, per germline. The CDR3 DNA reads TGTGCCAGCAGGTATGAGCCCTCCGGGACAGGGGATGAGCAGTTCTTC. Translating gives CASRYEPSGTGDEQFF.

This sequence joins TRBV6-6 and TRBJ1-5, with D unclear. Per the germline V gene, CDR1 is MNHNY and CDR2 is SVGAGI (reference sequence). Trimming left V 0 bases short and J 5 bases short, with 11 bases between. The CDR3 sequence is 15 residues long. CDR3 DNA: TGTGCCAGCAGTTACTCGGCTCGGGGTGATCAGCCCCAGCATTTT. Translation gives CASSYSARGDQPQHF.

This clone came up once. The chain links TRBV7-9 to TRBJ2-2, with TRBD1 matching 9 bases. Trimming at V came to 0 bases and at J to 6 bases, leaving 2 bases not matched to a gene. Germline V lookup: CDR1 SEHNR, CDR2 FQNEAQ (reference sequence). This CDR3 region has 15 residues. CDR3 amino acids: CASSLAWTGAGELFF. The CDR3 nucleotides read TGTGCCAGCAGCTTAGCCTGGACAGGGGCCGGGGAGCTGTTTTTT.

This clone came up a few times. The chain links TRBV6-4 to TRBJ2-3; D might be TRBD2 (5 bases). CDR1 and CDR2 (germline): MRHNA, SNTAGT. This CDR3 is built from 16 residues. Trimming removed 0 bases at V and 2 bases at J, with 12 bases between. Here the CDR3 reads CASSDSGYGDTDTQYF. The CDR3 DNA reads as TGTGCCAGCAGTGACTCTGGCTACGGGGACACAGATACGCAGTATTTT.

The chain recombines TRBV7-9 with TRBJ2-2, with D possibly matching TRBD2 (7 bases). The V end was cut by 7 bases, the J end by 6 bases, with 21 bases between. CDR1 and CDR2 from the germline V gene are SEHNR and FQNEAQ (reference sequence). The CDR3 is 16 residues long. The CDR3 DNA reads as TGTGCCAGCAACACTTCCCGGGGGGCGCGCGCCGGGGAGCTGTTTTTT. It specifies CASNTSRGARAGELFF.

The chain links TRBV5-8 to TRBJ2-1; 11 nucleotides agree with TRBD2. Germline CDR1 SGHTS, CDR2 YDEGEE. The CDR3 consists of 15 residues. V was pared by 5 bases and J by 7 bases, with 8 bases of the junction left unmatched. The CDR3 protein is CASRFSGGARNEQFF. The CDR3 nucleotides are TGTGCCAGCAGGTTTAGCGGGGGGGCAAGGAATGAGCAGTTCTTC.